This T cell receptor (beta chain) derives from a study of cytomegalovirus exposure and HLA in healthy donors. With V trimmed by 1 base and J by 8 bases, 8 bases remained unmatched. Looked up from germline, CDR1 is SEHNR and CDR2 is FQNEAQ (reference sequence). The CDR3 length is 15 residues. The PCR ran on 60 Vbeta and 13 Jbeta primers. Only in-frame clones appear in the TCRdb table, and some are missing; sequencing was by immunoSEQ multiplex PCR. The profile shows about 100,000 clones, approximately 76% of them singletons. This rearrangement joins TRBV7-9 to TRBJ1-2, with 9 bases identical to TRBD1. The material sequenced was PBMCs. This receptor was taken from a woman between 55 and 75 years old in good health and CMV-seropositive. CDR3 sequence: CASSLDRGLERGYTF. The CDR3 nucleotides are TGTGCCAGCAGCTTAGACAGGGGGCTTGAGCGCGGCTACACCTTC.